The 3 T cell receptor beta chains below were found in one sample sequenced in a study of T cells after yellow fever vaccination. Using its own MiXCR run on the 5' RACE reads, TCRdb lists one record per CDR3 protein. The table includes roughly 500,000 distinct CDR3 sequences, about 19% detected once. The material was PBMCs, obtained 15 days after the yellow fever booster vaccination. The receptor set was obtained from a man aged 25 to 45 who received the YFV17D yellow fever vaccine.

This clonotype was detected a few times. The chain uses TRBV6-5 and TRBJ2-7, with D possibly being TRBD1 (6 bases). There are 15 residues in the CDR3. Germline V gives CDR1 MNHEY, CDR2 SVGAGI. Trimming removed 2 bases from V and 0 bases from J, with 11 bases in between. CDR3 region: CASSYRQGNSYEQYF. In DNA, the CDR3 is TGTGCCAGCAGTTACAGGCAGGGGAACTCCTACGAGCAGTACTTC.

This clonotype was observed many times. This chain joins TRBV4-3 and TRBJ2-1, with D perhaps matching TRBD1 (5 bases). The germline V gene encodes CDR1 LGHNA and CDR2 YSLEER. The CDR3 extends over 14 amino acids. Trimming pared 3 bases from V and 2 bases from J, leaving 8 bases between. In DNA form, the CDR3 reads TGCGCCAGCAGCCAGGGGCAGGCCTACAATGAGCAGTTCTTC. It yields the protein CASSQGQAYNEQFF.

V is TRBV4-3 and J is TRBJ2-1; TRBD2 aligns across 10 bases. Germline assignment: CDR1 LGHNA and CDR2 YSLEER. With 0 bases clipped from V and 9 bases from J, the junction kept 11 bases outside the gene matches. The CDR3 length is 17 residues. The CDR3 nucleotides read TGCGCCAGCAGCCAAGACCCGGCCCTAGCGGGAGTAGGTGAGCAGTTCTTC. It yields the protein CASSQDPALAGVGEQFF.